The 12 T cell receptor beta chains listed next were all sequenced from one sample in a study of blood T cell repertoires in COVID-19 (dated by TCRdb to 2019 to 2021). Libraries were made using the immunoSEQ multiplex PCR assay. TCRdb mirrors the immuneACCESS table, restricted to in-frame sequences. Some clones are absent from its copies; in checked studies, under half trace to an unresolved V gene, and the reason for the others is unknown. This sample holds 300,000 to 350,000 clones; approximately 83% were observed only once. The leading ten clones occupy less than 2.5% of the sample. What was sequenced was PBMCs or T cells enriched from blood (not recorded which). Receptors were obtained from a man younger than 40 who had recovered from COVID-19.

The J gene is TRBJ2-3, the V gene TRBV5-6; D gene uncertain. Per the germline V gene, CDR1 is SGHDT and CDR2 is YYEEEE. Trimming pared 1 base from V and 0 bases from J, leaving 9 bases between. This CDR3 has 15 amino acids. Written as DNA, the CDR3 is TGTGCCAGCAGCTTGCCAGGTTCTAGCACAGATACGCAGTATTTT. Its protein is CASSLPGSSTDTQYF.

This clone was counted many times. The chain links TRBV10-3 to TRBJ2-1; the match to TRBD2 covers 7 bases. Germline CDR1 ENHRY, CDR2 SYGVKD. The CDR3 is 15 amino acids. Germline trimming cut 6 bases from V and 6 bases from J; bases unmatched to any gene: 11. The CDR3 sequence: CAIRGGGAASNEQFF. The CDR3 DNA is TGTGCCATCAGAGGCGGGGGAGCCGCGTCCAATGAGCAGTTCTTC.

This clone appeared a single time. This chain joins TRBV19 and TRBJ2-1; D ambiguous. The V gene's germline CDR1 is LNHDA and CDR2 SQIVND (reference sequence). V was cut by 4 bases and J by 4 bases, with 11 bases left in between. This CDR3 comprises 14 residues. The CDR3 DNA is TGTGCCAGTAGTAACTCCGGAGCATACAATGAGCAGTTCTTC. Encoded protein: CASSNSGAYNEQFF.

CDR3 in DNA: TGTGCCAGCACCCAAAGGGGGAAAAATTCACCCCTCCACTTT. It codes for CASTQRGKNSPLHF. The chain links TRBV6-5 to TRBJ1-6; TRBD1 is a possible D gene (6 bases). V gave up 7 bases and J gave up 7 bases, with 14 bases separating them. Germline V gene data show CDR1 as MNHEY and CDR2 as SVGAGI. The length of the CDR3 is 14 residues.

A note on this clone: The sample has other DNA sequences that encode this CDR3 too. The genes are TRBV9 and TRBJ1-1, with TRBD1 matching 8 bases. V was pared by 5 bases and J by 4 bases, with 4 bases of the junction left unmatched. Germline V lookup: CDR1 SGDLS, CDR2 YYNGEE. The CDR3 sequence is 13 residues long. The CDR3 loop is CASSGTGGTEAFF. CDR3 in DNA: TGTGCCAGCAGTGGAACAGGGGGCACTGAAGCTTTCTTT.

The V and J genes are TRBV9 and TRBJ2-7, with 10 bases that match TRBD1. The junction had 4 bases not matched to a gene; V was cut back by 4 bases and J by 3 bases. There are 14 residues in the CDR3. From germline, CDR1 is SGDLS and CDR2 YYNGEE. Here the CDR3 DNA reads TGTGCCAGCAGCCTTGGGACAGGGGTCTACGAGCAGTACTTC. Translated, it gives CASSLGTGVYEQYF.

This rearrangement joins TRBV18 to TRBJ1-1; D is unclear. The CDR3 runs to 14 residues. CDR1 KGHSH and CDR2 LQKENI come from the germline V gene. The V end lost 8 bases, the J end lost 0 bases, and 13 bases lay between the germline ends. In DNA, the CDR3 is TGTGCCAGCACTTTACGGAGCGTGAACACTGAAGCTTTCTTT. Encoded protein: CASTLRSVNTEAFF.

For the CDR3, the DNA is TGTGCCAGCAGCTTTAACCCCACTCCTAACTATGGCTACACCTTC. As protein: CASSFNPTPNYGYTF. The V gene is TRBV7-2, the J gene TRBJ1-2; D gene ambiguous. The CDR3 runs 15 residues. Germline V gene sequence: CDR1 SGHTA, CDR2 FQGNSA. Deletions cut 3 bases from V and 0 bases from J, with 11 bases between.

This clone was recorded a few times. The CDR3 nucleotides are TGCAGTGCTAGTGAAGCGCGTACGCAGTATTTT. Encoded protein: CSASEARTQYF. The chain combines TRBV20-1 with TRBJ2-3; D gene uncertain. V was clipped by 3 bases and J by 8 bases, with 9 bases between them. The germline V gene has CDR1 DFQATT and CDR2 SNEGSKA (reference sequence). The CDR3 is 11 amino acids.

This chain connects TRBV7-2 to TRBJ2-3, with 11 nucleotides matching TRBD2. The ends lost 1 base at V and 4 bases at J; junction bases unmatched: 7. The CDR3 is made up of 17 amino acids. Germline assignment: CDR1 SGHTA and CDR2 FQGNSA. CDR3 loop: CASSLVGTSGPADTQYF. The DNA of the CDR3 is TGTGCCAGCAGCTTAGTTGGGACTAGCGGACCCGCAGATACGCAGTATTTT.

V usage is TRBV5-1 and J usage is TRBJ1-1, with 7 bases aligning to TRBD1. J was trimmed by 6 bases and V by 0 bases; bases with no gene match: 5. The germline gives CDR1 SGHRS, CDR2 YFSETQ. This CDR3 is 14 amino acids long. The CDR3 reads CASSLEGARAEAFF. The CDR3 nucleotides are TGCGCCAGCAGCTTGGAGGGGGCGCGGGCTGAAGCTTTCTTT.

The chain is built from TRBV4-3 and TRBJ1-4; TRBD1 is a possible D gene (5 bases). The CDR3 has 13 residues. Trimming left V 5 bases short and J 7 bases short, with 11 bases between. Germline lookup yields CDR1 LGHNA and CDR2 YSLEER. CDR3 residues: CASSYGQGEKLFF. In DNA, the CDR3 is TGCGCCAGCAGCTACGGGCAGGGTGAAAAACTGTTTTTT.